These 22 T cell receptor beta chains came from one sample sequenced in a study of cytotoxic CD8 clonotypes in ibrutinib-treated CLL. The assay was immunoSEQ multiplex PCR, and TCRdb's table has in-frame clones only and misses some. Altogether approximately 190,000 clones are present, 70% to 75% being singletons, with the ten largest covering more than 4.5%. The sequenced sample was PBMCs, obtained after 12 months of ibrutinib treatment. The receptors stem from a human donor with chronic lymphocytic leukemia.

V is TRBV7-9 and J is TRBJ1-4; D call uncertain. The CDR3 is 15 residues long. Germline V gene sequence: CDR1 SEHNR, CDR2 FQNEAQ (reference sequence). The V end lost 8 bases, the J end lost 0 bases, and 13 bases lay between the germline ends. CDR3 in DNA: TGTGCCAGCTCAACAACCGCGACAACTAATGAAAAACTGTTTTTT. Translated, it gives CASSTTATTNEKLFF.

The chain has TRBV7-2 and TRBJ2-5; D gene unclear. V lost 2 bases, J lost 4 bases, and 8 bases lay in between. This CDR3 has 13 residues. CDR1 is SGHTA and CDR2 is FQGNSA in the germline V gene. The CDR3 DNA reads as TGTGCCAGCAGCTTAACCAGGAGAGAGACCCAGTACTTC. Its protein is CASSLTRRETQYF.

The chain has TRBV28 and TRBJ2-1; D might be TRBD1 (5 bases). From germline, CDR1 is MDHEN and CDR2 SYDVKM. V was pared by 4 bases and J by 8 bases, with 9 bases between. The CDR3 is 12 amino acids. CDR3 nucleotides: TGTGCCAGCAGTTACGACAGAGATGAGCAGTTCTTC. It yields the protein CASSYDRDEQFF.

V is TRBV28 and J is TRBJ1-2; weak D call: TRBD1 (5 bases). Trimming took 4 bases from V and 4 from J, leaving 13 bases between them. Looked up from germline, CDR1 is MDHEN and CDR2 is SYDVKM. CDR3 size: 14 residues. The chain's CDR3 is CASSSSPGAYGYTF. CDR3 DNA sequence: TGTGCCAGCAGTTCATCTCCCGGGGCCTATGGCTACACCTTC.

The V gene is TRBV5-1, the J gene TRBJ2-7; 10 bases are a match to TRBD1. V lost 2 bases to trimming and J lost 7 bases; unmatched junction nucleotides: 3. Germline CDR1 SGHRS, CDR2 YFSETQ. The CDR3 is 13 amino acids. CDR3 in amino acids: CASSFGQGGEQYF. The DNA for the CDR3 is TGCGCCAGCAGCTTCGGACAGGGGGGTGAGCAGTACTTC.

The V call is TRBV6-6, the J call TRBJ1-5; D not certain. V lost 0 bases, J lost 0 bases, and 6 bases lay in between. Germline values: CDR1 MNHNY, CDR2 SVGAGI (reference sequence). This CDR3 has 15 amino acids. CDR3 sequence: CASSYSGYSNQPQHF. The DNA for the CDR3 is TGTGCCAGCAGTTACTCAGGCTATAGCAATCAGCCCCAGCATTTT.

The rearrangement joins TRBV19 to TRBJ2-5; TRBD2 agrees at 8 bases. V lost 4 bases to trimming and J lost 1 base; unmatched junction nucleotides: 14. This CDR3 has 18 amino acids. Germline V gives CDR1 LNHDA, CDR2 SQIVND (reference sequence). CDR3 nucleotide sequence: TGTGCCAGTAGTAGGCCCCCTGGTAAGCGGGGGACCCAAGAGACCCAGTACTTC. It specifies CASSRPPGKRGTQETQYF.

The chain couples TRBV7-8 to TRBJ2-2, with D uncertain. Per germline, CDR1 SGHVS and CDR2 FQNEAQ. The CDR3 loop spans 14 amino acids. V was cut by 0 bases and J by 6 bases, with 8 bases left in between. Written as DNA, the CDR3 is TGTGCCAGCAGCTTAGCGCTCCATCCCGGGGAGCTGTTTTTT. Its translation: CASSLALHPGELFF. Based on the CDR3 plus reference TRBV7-8 and TRBJ2-2, the full variable domain is GAGVSQSPRYKVAKRGQDVALRCDPISGHVSLFWYQQALGQGPEFLTYFQNEAQLDKSGLPSDRFFAERPEGSVSTLKIQRTQQEDSAVYLCASSLALHPGELFFGEGSRLTVL.

This clone was seen more than once but under ten times. This chain joins TRBV30 and TRBJ1-6; 8 bases align to TRBD1. Germline lookup yields CDR1 GTSNPN and CDR2 SVGIG (reference sequence). V was clipped by 2 bases and J by 9 bases; unmatched bases: 9. The CDR3 is 15 amino acids. This CDR3 reads CAWSPPDRESSPLHF. In nucleotides, the CDR3 is TGTGCCTGGAGTCCTCCGGACAGGGAGAGTTCACCCCTCCACTTT.

This chain uses TRBV10-3 with TRBJ1-1; no definite D call. This CDR3 spans 17 amino acids. The V end lost 3 bases, the J end lost 0 bases, and 17 bases lay between the germline ends. Germline CDR1 reads ENHRY; CDR2 reads SYGVKD. The CDR3 is CAISDSGRARVNTEAFF. CDR3 nucleotide sequence: TGTGCCATCAGTGACTCTGGTAGGGCTCGGGTGAACACTGAAGCTTTCTTT.

V is TRBV29-1 and J is TRBJ1-5, with D maybe TRBD1 (5 bases). This CDR3 region has 16 residues. Trimming left V 6 bases short and J 1 base short, with 19 bases between. Germline V gene lookup returns CDR1 SQVTM and CDR2 ANQGSEA. CDR3 loop: CSVGEGVGGSNQPQHF. CDR3 DNA sequence: TGCAGCGTCGGGGAAGGGGTGGGAGGAAGCAATCAGCCCCAGCATTTT.

The gene calls are TRBV11-2 and TRBJ2-7, with 12 nucleotides matching TRBD1. The germline CDR1 and CDR2 sequences are SGHAT and FQNNGV. Trimming took 4 bases from V and 6 from J; bases not matched to a gene: 10. The CDR3 sequence is 16 residues long. The CDR3 loop reads CASSYAVGDRGREQYF. In DNA, the CDR3 is TGTGCCAGCAGCTACGCCGTTGGGGACAGGGGGCGCGAGCAGTACTTC.

With regard to this clone: Since no conserved phenylalanine or tryptophan closes the CDR3, a read error is the likely cause. It is unclear where the CDR3 begins or ends on the DNA, so no DNA is shown, and the CDR3 is as TCRdb lists it. This chain uses TRBV28 with TRBJ1-1; the listed D gene, TRBD1, was not tested against the DNA. The CDR3 is 13 residues long, ends included. Per germline, CDR1 MDHEN and CDR2 SYDVKM. CDR3 residues: CASSLGQGALFYI.

The V gene is TRBV7-2, the J gene TRBJ1-2, with TRBD1 identical over 7 bases. Looked up from germline, CDR1 is SGHTA and CDR2 is FQGNSA. Unmatched junction bases numbered 4, after V lost 1 base and J lost 5 bases. This CDR3 is 14 amino acids long. The CDR3 region is CASSLVGTAYGYTF. The CDR3 nucleotides read TGTGCCAGCAGCTTAGTTGGGACAGCGTATGGCTACACCTTC.

The rearrangement joins TRBV5-5 to TRBJ1-2; perhaps TRBD1 as D (5 bases). The CDR3 covers 14 residues. The germline V and J ends were trimmed by 3 bases and 10 bases, with 19 bases remaining between them. Germline V gene lookup returns CDR1 SGHKS and CDR2 YYEKEE (reference sequence). CDR3 amino acids: CASSSGGLEVNYTF. CDR3 DNA: TGTGCCAGCAGCTCTGGGGGACTTGAGGTGAACTACACCTTC. Filled out from reference TRBV5-5 and TRBJ1-2, the complete variable domain reads DAGVTQSPTHLIKTRGQQVTLRCSPISGHKSVSWYQQVLGQGPQFIFQYYEKEERGRGNFPDRFSARQFPNYSSELNVNALLLGDSALYLCASSSGGLEVNYTFGSGTRLTVV.

The chain links TRBV5-6 to TRBJ2-7; no firm D call. The CDR3 has 13 residues. CDR1 and CDR2 (germline): SGHDT, YYEEEE. Deletions cut 0 bases from V and 5 bases from J, with 9 bases between. CDR3 amino acids: CASSLVTGDEQYF. The CDR3 coding sequence is TGTGCCAGCAGCTTGGTGACTGGGGACGAGCAGTACTTC.

The rearrangement joins TRBV27 to TRBJ2-1, with no clear D. The CDR3 length is 16 residues. V was clipped by 3 bases and J by 7 bases, with 19 bases between them. The germline CDR1 and CDR2 sequences are MNHEY and SMNVEV (reference sequence). In DNA form, the CDR3 reads TGTGCCAGCAGTTTGTCCCCCTCCCCGGGCCTGAATGAGCAGTTCTTC. It is translated as CASSLSPSPGLNEQFF.

This clone was detected only a few times. V and J are TRBV6-5 and TRBJ2-6, with D unclear. V lost 4 bases, J lost 2 bases, and 9 bases lay in between. The CDR3 is made up of 15 amino acids. From germline, CDR1 is MNHEY and CDR2 SVGAGI. The CDR3 sequence is CASSSPRAGANVLTF. CDR3 nucleotide sequence: TGTGCCAGCAGTTCCCCCCGGGCTGGGGCCAACGTCCTGACTTTC.

This clone was counted a few times. The chain combines TRBV18 with TRBJ2-3; a possible D gene is TRBD1 (5 bases). CDR1 KGHSH and CDR2 LQKENI come from the germline V gene. The CDR3 has 14 residues. Trimming took 5 bases from V and 1 from J, leaving 10 bases between them. The CDR3 bases are TGTGCCAGCTCAGCATCGACAGGCACAGATACGCAGTATTTT. Amino acid sequence: CASSASTGTDTQYF.

The rearrangement links TRBV29-1 to TRBJ2-2, with TRBD1 identical over 9 bases. The germline CDR1 and CDR2 sequences are SQVTM and ANQGSEA. This CDR3 has 12 amino acids. After removal of 6 bases from V and 7 bases from J, the junction contained 3 bases not matched to a gene. Written as DNA, the CDR3 is TGCAGCGTCGGGACAGGGAACGGGGAGCTGTTTTTT. As protein: CSVGTGNGELFF.

This clone was found once. The chain joins TRBV6-1 to TRBJ2-7; no clear D. CDR3 length: 12 residues. CDR1 and CDR2 from the germline V gene are MNHNS and SASEGT. The V end lost 9 bases, the J end lost 1 base, and 10 bases lay between the germline ends. The CDR3: CASRSGSYEQYF. CDR3 sequence (DNA): TGTGCCAGTCGTAGTGGATCCTACGAGCAGTACTTC.

This clone was seen a few times. The V gene is TRBV11-2, the J gene TRBJ1-5; TRBD1 agrees at 7 bases. Trimming removed 4 bases from V and 4 bases from J; junction bases left unmatched: 1. The CDR3 contains 13 residues. CDR1 and CDR2 from the germline V gene are SGHAT and FQNNGV. The CDR3 loop reads CASSSQGNQPQHF. DNA of the CDR3: TGTGCCAGCAGCTCACAGGGGAATCAGCCCCAGCATTTT.